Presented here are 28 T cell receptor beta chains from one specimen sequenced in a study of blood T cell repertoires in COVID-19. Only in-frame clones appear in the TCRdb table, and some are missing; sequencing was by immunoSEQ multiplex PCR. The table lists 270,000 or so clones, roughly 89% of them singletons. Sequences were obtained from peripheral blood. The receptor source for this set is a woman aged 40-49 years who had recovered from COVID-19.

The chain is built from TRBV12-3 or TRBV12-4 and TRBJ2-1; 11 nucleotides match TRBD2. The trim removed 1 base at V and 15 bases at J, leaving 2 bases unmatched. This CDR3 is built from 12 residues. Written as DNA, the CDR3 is TGTGCCAGCAGTTTAGTAGCGGGAGGGTTGTTCTTC. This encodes CASSLVAGGLFF.

CDR3 sequence: CASSGGLAGWDEQFF. CDR3 nucleotides: TGCGCCAGCAGCGGAGGACTAGCGGGGTGGGATGAGCAGTTCTTC. The chain links TRBV5-1 to TRBJ2-1; 12 nucleotides align to TRBD2. Unmatched junction bases numbered 7, after V lost 4 bases and J lost 8 bases. Germline V gene data show CDR1 as SGHRS and CDR2 as YFSETQ. The CDR3 is made up of 15 amino acids.

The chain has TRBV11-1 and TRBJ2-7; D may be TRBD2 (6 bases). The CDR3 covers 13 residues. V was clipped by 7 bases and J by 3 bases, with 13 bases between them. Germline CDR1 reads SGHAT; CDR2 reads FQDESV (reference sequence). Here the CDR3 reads CASTSGFGYEQYF. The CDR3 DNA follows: TGTGCCAGCACCAGCGGGTTCGGCTACGAGCAGTACTTC. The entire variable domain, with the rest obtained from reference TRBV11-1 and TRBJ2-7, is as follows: EAEVAQSPRYKITEKSQAVAFWCDPISGHATLYWYRQILGQGPELLVQFQDESVVDDSQLPKDRFSAERLKGVDSTLKIQPAELGDSAMYLCASTSGFGYEQYFGPGTRLTVT.

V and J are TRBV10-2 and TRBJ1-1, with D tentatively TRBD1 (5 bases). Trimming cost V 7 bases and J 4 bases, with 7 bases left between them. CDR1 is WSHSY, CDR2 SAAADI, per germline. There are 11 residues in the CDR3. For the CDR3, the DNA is TGCGCCAGCACGGGGGGCACTGAAGCTTTCTTT. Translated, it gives CASTGGTEAFF.

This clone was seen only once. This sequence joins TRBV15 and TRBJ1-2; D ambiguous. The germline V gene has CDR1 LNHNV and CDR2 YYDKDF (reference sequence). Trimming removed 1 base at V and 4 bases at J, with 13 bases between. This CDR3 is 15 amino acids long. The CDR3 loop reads CATSRGGDPRYGYTF. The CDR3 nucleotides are TGTGCCACCAGCAGAGGCGGGGATCCGCGCTATGGCTACACCTTC.

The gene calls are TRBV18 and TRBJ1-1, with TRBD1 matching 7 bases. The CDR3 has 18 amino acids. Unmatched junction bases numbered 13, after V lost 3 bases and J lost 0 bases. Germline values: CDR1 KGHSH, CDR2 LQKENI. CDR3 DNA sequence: TGTGCCAGCTCACCGGCATCAGTACAGGGGTTTATGAACACTGAAGCTTTCTTT. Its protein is CASSPASVQGFMNTEAFF.

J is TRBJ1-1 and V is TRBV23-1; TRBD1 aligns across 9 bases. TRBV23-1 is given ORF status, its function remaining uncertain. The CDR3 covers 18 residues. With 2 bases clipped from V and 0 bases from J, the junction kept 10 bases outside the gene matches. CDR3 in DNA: TGCGCCAGCAGTCAAAAATCTTCGGACAGGGGCCTGAACACTGAAGCTTTCTTT. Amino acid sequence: CASSQKSSDRGLNTEAFF.

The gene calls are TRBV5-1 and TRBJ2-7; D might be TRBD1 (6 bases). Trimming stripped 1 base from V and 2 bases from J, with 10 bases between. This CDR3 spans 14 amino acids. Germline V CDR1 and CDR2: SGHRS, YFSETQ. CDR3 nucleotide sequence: TGCGCCAGCAGCTTGTTGGGACACACCTACGAGCAGTACTTC. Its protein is CASSLLGHTYEQYF.

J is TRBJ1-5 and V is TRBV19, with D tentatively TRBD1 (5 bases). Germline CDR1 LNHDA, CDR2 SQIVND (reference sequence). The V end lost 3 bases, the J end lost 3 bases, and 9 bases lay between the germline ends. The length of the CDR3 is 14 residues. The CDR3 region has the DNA TGTGCCAGTAGTATTGGGGCGGCCAATCAGCCCCAGCATTTT. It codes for CASSIGAANQPQHF. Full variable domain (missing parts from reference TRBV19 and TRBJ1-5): DGGITQSPKYLFRKEGQNVTLSCEQNLNHDAMYWYRQDPGQGLRLIYYSQIVNDFQKGDIAEGYSVSREKKESFPLTVTSAQKNPTAFYLCASSIGAANQPQHFGDGTRLSIL.

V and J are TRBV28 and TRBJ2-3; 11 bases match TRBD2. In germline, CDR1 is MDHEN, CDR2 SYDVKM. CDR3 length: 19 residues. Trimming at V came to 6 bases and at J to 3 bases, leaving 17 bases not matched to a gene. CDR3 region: CASSVTLTSGIQGTDTQYF. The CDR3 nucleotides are TGTGCCAGCAGCGTAACGTTGACTAGCGGGATACAGGGAACAGATACGCAGTATTTT.

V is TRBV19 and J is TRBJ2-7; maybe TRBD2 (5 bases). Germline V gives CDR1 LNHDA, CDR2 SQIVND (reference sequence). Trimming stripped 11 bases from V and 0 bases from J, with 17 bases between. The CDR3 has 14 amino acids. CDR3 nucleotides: TGTGCCGGGAGTTTAATCTATAGCTCCTACGAGCAGTACTTC. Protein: CAGSLIYSSYEQYF.

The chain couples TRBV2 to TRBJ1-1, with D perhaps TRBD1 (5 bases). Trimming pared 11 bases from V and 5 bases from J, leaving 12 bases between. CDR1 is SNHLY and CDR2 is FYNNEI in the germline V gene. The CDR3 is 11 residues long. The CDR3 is CAGHGGTEAFF. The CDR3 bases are TGTGCCGGGCACGGGGGGACTGAAGCTTTCTTT.

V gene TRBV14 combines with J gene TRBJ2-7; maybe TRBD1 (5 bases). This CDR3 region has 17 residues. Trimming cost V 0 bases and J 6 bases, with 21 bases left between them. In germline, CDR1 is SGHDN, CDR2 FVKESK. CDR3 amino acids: CASSQDPIRAGKVEQYF. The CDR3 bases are TGTGCCAGCAGCCAAGATCCGATCCGGGCAGGGAAAGTCGAGCAGTACTTC. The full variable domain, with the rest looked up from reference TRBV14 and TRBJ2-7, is EAGVTQFPSHSVIEKGQTVTLRCDPISGHDNLYWYRRVMGKEIKFLLHFVKESKQDESGMPNNRFLAERTGGTYSTLKVQPAELEDSGVYFCASSQDPIRAGKVEQYFGPGTRLTVT.

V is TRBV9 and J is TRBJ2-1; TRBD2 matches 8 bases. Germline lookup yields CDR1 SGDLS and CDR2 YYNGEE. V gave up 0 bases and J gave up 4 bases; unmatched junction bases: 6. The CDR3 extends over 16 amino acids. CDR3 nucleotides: TGTGCCAGCAGCGTAGATTTGAGCGGGAGTTACAATGAGCAGTTCTTC. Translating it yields CASSVDLSGSYNEQFF. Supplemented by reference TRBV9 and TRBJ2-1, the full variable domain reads DSGVTQTPKHLITATGQRVTLRCSPRSGDLSVYWYQQSLDQGLQFLIQYYNGEERAKGNILERFSAQQFPDLHSELNLSSLELGDSALYFCASSVDLSGSYNEQFFGPGTRLTVL.

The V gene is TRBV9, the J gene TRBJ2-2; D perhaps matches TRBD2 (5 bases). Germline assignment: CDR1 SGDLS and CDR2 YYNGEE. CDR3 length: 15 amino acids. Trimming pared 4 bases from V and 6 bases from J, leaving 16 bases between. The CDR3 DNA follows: TGTGCCAGCAGCATATGGACTGACCCCCCCGGGGAGCTGTTTTTT. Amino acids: CASSIWTDPPGELFF.

The CDR3: CAISEGGGETQYF. CDR3 nucleotide sequence: TGTGCCATCAGTGAAGGGGGGGGAGAGACCCAGTACTTC. The chain is built from TRBV10-3 and TRBJ2-5, with a weak D call TRBD2 (7 bases). V dropped 3 bases and J dropped 4 bases, with 9 bases sitting between them. This CDR3 is built from 13 residues. Germline lookup yields CDR1 ENHRY and CDR2 SYGVKD.

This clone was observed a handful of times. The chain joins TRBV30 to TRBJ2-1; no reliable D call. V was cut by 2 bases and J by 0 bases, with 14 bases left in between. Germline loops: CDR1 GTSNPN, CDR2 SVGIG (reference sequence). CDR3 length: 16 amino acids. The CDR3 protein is CAWSLALQNSYNEQFF. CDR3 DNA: TGTGCCTGGAGTTTGGCCCTCCAAAACTCCTACAATGAGCAGTTCTTC.

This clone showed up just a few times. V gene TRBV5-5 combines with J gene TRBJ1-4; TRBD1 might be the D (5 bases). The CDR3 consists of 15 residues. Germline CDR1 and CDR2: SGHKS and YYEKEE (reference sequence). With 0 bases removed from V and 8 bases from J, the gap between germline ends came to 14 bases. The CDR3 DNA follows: TGTGCCAGCAGCTTGGTCCAGGGACTTGAGGAAAAACTGTTTTTT. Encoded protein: CASSLVQGLEEKLFF. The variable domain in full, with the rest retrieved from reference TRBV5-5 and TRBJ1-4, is DAGVTQSPTHLIKTRGQQVTLRCSPISGHKSVSWYQQVLGQGPQFIFQYYEKEERGRGNFPDRFSARQFPNYSSELNVNALLLGDSALYLCASSLVQGLEEKLFFGSGTQLSVL.

CDR3 residues: CASSQDLGSGANVLTF. DNA of the CDR3: TGCGCCAGCAGCCAAGATCTTGGCTCCGGGGCCAACGTCCTGACTTTC. The chain links TRBV4-1 to TRBJ2-6, with D uncertain. Per the germline V gene, CDR1 is MGHRA and CDR2 is YSYEKL. The CDR3 is 16 amino acids. Trimming removed 0 bases at V and 4 bases at J, with 10 bases between.

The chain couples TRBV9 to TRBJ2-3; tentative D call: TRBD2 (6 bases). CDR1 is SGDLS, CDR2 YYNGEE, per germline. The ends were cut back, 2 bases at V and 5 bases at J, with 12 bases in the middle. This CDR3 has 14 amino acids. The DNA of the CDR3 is TGTGCCAGCAGCGTGTGGAGGGATCAAGATACGCAGTATTTT. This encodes CASSVWRDQDTQYF.

The CDR3 loop is CASSQGGQFKQYF. CDR3 DNA sequence: TGTGCCAGCAGCCAAGGGGGACAGTTTAAGCAGTACTTC. This chain links TRBV3-1 (or the pseudogene TRBV3-2) with TRBJ2-5; 7 bases are shared with TRBD1. The trim removed 1 base at V and 11 bases at J, leaving 7 bases unmatched. Germline CDR1 and CDR2: LGHDT and YNNKEL (reference sequence). CDR3 length: 13 residues.

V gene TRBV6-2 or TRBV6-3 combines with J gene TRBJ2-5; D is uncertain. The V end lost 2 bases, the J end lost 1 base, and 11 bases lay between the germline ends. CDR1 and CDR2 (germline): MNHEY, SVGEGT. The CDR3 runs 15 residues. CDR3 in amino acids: CASSYGDGAQETQYF. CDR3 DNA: TGTGCCAGCAGTTACGGTGACGGAGCCCAAGAGACCCAGTACTTC.

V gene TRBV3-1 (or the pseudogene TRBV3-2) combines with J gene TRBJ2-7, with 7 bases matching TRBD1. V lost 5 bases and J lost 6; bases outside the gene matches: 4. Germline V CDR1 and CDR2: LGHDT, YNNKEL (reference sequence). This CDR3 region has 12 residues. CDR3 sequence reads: CASSDREGEQYF. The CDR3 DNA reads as TGTGCCAGCAGCGACAGGGAAGGCGAGCAGTACTTC.

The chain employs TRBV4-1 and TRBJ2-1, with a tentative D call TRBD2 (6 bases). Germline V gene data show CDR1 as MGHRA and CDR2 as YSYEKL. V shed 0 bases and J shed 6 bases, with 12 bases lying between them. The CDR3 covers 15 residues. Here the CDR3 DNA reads TGCGCCAGCAGCCAAGAAACTCCAGCGGGCAATGAGCAGTTCTTC. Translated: CASSQETPAGNEQFF.

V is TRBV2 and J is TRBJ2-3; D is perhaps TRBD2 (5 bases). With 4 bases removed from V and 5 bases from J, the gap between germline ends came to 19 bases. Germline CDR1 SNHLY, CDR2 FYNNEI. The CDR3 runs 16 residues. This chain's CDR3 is CASSAGVYGNLDTQYF. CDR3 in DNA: TGTGCCAGCAGTGCTGGGGTCTACGGGAACTTAGATACGCAGTATTTT.

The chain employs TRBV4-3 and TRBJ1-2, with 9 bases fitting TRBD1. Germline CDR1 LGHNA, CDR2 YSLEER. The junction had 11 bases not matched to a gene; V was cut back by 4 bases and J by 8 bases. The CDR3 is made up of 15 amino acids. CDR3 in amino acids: CASSPANRGQEGYTF. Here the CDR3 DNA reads TGCGCCAGCAGCCCCGCGAACAGGGGGCAGGAAGGCTACACCTTC.

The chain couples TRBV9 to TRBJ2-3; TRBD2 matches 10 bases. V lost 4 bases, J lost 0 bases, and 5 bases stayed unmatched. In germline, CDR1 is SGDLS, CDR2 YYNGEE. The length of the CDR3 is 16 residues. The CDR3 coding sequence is TGTGCCAGCAGCAAGAGCGGGGGGGCTAGCACAGATACGCAGTATTTT. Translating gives CASSKSGGASTDTQYF. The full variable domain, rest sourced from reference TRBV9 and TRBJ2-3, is DSGVTQTPKHLITATGQRVTLRCSPRSGDLSVYWYQQSLDQGLQFLIQYYNGEERAKGNILERFSAQQFPDLHSELNLSSLELGDSALYFCASSKSGGASTDTQYFGPGTRLTVL.

This CDR3 reads CASSLNSGGWETQYF. Here the CDR3 DNA reads TGTGCCAGCAGCTTAAATTCAGGGGGCTGGGAGACCCAGTACTTC. This sequence joins TRBV7-3 and TRBJ2-5; TRBD1 agrees at 8 bases. CDR1 and CDR2 from the germline V gene are SGHTA and FQGTGA. J was trimmed by 5 bases and V by 1 base; bases with no gene match: 6. The CDR3 runs 15 residues.